The text below deals with one T cell receptor beta chain. This sample is drawn from a study of blood T cells in healthy people across ages. Germline V gives CDR1 LGHDT, CDR2 YNNKEL (reference sequence). This CDR3 spans 14 amino acids. Combining a sample-barcoded 5' primer with a J-beta primer mix, a second PCR ran for about 6 to 11 cycles. TCRdb re-derived calls from the 5' RACE reads in MiXCR, one entry per CDR3 protein. In the table there are about 670,000 distinct CDR3 sequences, over 40% of which are singletons. The chain links TRBV3-1 to TRBJ2-4; 7 bases are a match to TRBD1. The J call may be incorrect, as the DNA end agrees better with TRBJ2-7. The sequenced sample was blood. This clonotype was obtained from a woman of 80 years or more in good health. CDR3: CASSQGGTANEQYF. CDR3 in DNA: TGTGCCAGCAGCCAGGGTGGGACAGCCAACGAGCAGTACTTC.